What follows is one T cell receptor beta chain and its context. What it binds is not known. Unique molecular identifiers were present on the cDNA, which also gained a universal primer site by template switching. One entry per CDR3 protein, called by TCRdb with MiXCR from the 5' RACE reads. The sample records about 900,000 distinct CDR3 sequences, approximately 13% being singletons. Germline CDR1 is SGHAT and CDR2 is FQNNGV. The CDR3 contains 16 residues. Trimming shortened V by 0 bases and J by 0 bases, and 12 bases separated the two germline ends. This sample was included in a study of identical twins. Study-wide points: With monozygotic twins, out-of-frame TCR alpha sharing exceeded what models estimated.

The same data also contributed to another study, on yellow fever vaccine responses in identical twins.

Input material: PBMCs. The chain combines TRBV11-2 with TRBJ2-7; tentative D call: TRBD1 (6 bases). This TCR was sampled from a woman aged 18-29 years in good health. The CDR3 bases are TGTGCCAGCAGCTTAGAACGGGACACCTACTCCTACGAGCAGTACTTC. Translated, it gives CASSLERDTYSYEQYF.